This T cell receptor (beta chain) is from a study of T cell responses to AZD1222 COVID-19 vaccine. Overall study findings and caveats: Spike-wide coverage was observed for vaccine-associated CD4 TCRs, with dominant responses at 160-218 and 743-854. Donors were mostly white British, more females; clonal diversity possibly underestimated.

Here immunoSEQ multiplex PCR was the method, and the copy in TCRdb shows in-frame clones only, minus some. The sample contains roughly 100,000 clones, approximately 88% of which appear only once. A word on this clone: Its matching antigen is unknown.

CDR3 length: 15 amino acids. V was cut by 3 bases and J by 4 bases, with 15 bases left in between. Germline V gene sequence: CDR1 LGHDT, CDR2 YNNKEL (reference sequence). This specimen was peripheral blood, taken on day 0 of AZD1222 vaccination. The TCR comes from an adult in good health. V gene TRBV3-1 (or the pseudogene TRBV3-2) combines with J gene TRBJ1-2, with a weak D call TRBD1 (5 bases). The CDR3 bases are TGTGCCAGCAGCCAGGCAGTTGGAGGGGTCTATGGCTACACCTTC. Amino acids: CASSQAVGGVYGYTF.